One T cell receptor (beta chain) is described in this entry. Its antigen is still unknown. Germline and junction disagree at one end, which may indicate a read error. This entry is derived from a study of a mutant IDH1 vaccine in newly diagnosed glioma. Study-wide background: The initiation of vaccination occurred 4-6 weeks after radiotherapy alone, or with temozolomide cycles. Treated patients were around 60% male, about 38% female, mean age around 40 years. Pretreatment consisted of radiotherapy, temozolomide, or both, with most receiving both.

Method: immunoSEQ multiplex PCR; TCRdb's copy keeps in-frame clones and lacks some. The sample lists over 45,000 clones, around 80% occurring once. Time point specified: week 5, during vaccination. Vaccine doses each comprised 300 ug of mutant IDH1 20-mer peptide, with topical imiquimod. Specimen: PBMCs, collected from a glioma patient whose treatment included an IDH1 peptide vaccine. This clonotype was sampled from a woman aged 45-59 years with glioma.

CDR3 in amino acids: CASSSLDGPSYQPQHF. CDR3 in DNA: TGTGCCAGCAGTTCCCTCGACGGACCTAGCTATCAGCCCCAGCATTTT. The V and J genes are TRBV6-6 and TRBJ1-5; D is unclear. This CDR3 has 16 amino acids. CDR1 and CDR2 (germline): MNHNY, SVGAGI (reference sequence).